This T cell receptor (beta chain) was sequenced during a study of CD8 T cells in ankylosing spondylitis. Study-level findings and limits: CD8+ disease-linked clones were present at relatively low frequencies in blood. Seemingly distinctive of ankylosing spondylitis blood was a TCR beta motif formed by eight highly homologous variants. Disease-linked clones reportedly concentrated significantly in matched ankylosing spondylitis synovial fluid. A subset of motif variants has previously been described in the synovial fluid and blood of reactive arthritis.

For TCR beta, libraries came from quantitative 5'-RACE with molecular barcodes. Each CDR3 protein is one row after TCRdb ran MiXCR on the 5' RACE reads. In the table there are under 550,000 distinct CDR3 sequences, approximately 26% of which are singletons. As concerns this clonotype: The antigen is not known.

CDR3 length equals 14 residues. Trimming took 5 bases from V and 2 from J; bases not matched to a gene: 4. CDR1 is LNHDA and CDR2 is SQIVND in the germline V gene (reference sequence). The sample consisted of blood, either unsorted or a sorted T cell fraction (not recorded which). This clonotype was obtained from a male donor with ankylosing spondylitis. V usage is TRBV19 and J usage is TRBJ2-3; TRBD2 matches 7 bases. As DNA, the CDR3 is TGTGCCAGTAGTCGGGAGGTTTCCACAGATACGCAGTATTTT. Its translation: CASSREVSTDTQYF. The whole variable domain, filled in from reference TRBV19 and TRBJ2-3, reads DGGITQSPKYLFRKEGQNVTLSCEQNLNHDAMYWYRQDPGQGLRLIYYSQIVNDFQKGDIAEGYSVSREKKESFPLTVTSAQKNPTAFYLCASSREVSTDTQYFGPGTRLTVL.